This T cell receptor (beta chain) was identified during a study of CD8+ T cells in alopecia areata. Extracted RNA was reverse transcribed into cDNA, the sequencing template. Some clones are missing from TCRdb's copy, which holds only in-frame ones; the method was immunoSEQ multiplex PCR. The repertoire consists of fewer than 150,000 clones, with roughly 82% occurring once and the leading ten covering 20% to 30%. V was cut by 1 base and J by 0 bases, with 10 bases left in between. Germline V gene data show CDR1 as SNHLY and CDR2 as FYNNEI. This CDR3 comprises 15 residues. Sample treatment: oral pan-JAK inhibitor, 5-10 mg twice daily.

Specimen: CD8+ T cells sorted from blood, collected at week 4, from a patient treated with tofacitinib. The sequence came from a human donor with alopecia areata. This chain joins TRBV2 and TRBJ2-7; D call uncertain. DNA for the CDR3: TGTGCCAGCAGTGAAGGAGGCAGTATCTCCTACGAGCAGTACTTC. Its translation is CASSEGGSISYEQYF.